A selection of T cell receptor beta chains follows, all from one sample in a study of blood T cell repertoires in COVID-19. Sequenced by immunoSEQ multiplex PCR; TCRdb stores in-frame clones only, minus some. The repertoire holds some 200,000 clones, with 87% as singletons. Sequences were obtained from PBMCs or T cells enriched from blood (not recorded which). These receptors were taken from a man aged 30 to 45 in a cohort exposed to, infected with or recovered from COVID-19 (not recorded which). The CDR3 runs from the conserved cysteine through the conserved F or W.

v_call,j_call,cdr3_aa
TRBV6-2/TRBV6-3,TRBJ2-3,CASSYQREVSDTQYF
TRBV11-2,TRBJ2-2,CASSSGRGLGNTGELFF
TRBV27,TRBJ2-1,CASTSKVWGGEFF
TRBV6-5,TRBJ1-5,CASSPTYSNQPQHF
TRBV21-1,TRBJ1-1,CASSKGRRGRYTEAFF
TRBV15,TRBJ1-1,CATSRQDRGITEAFF
TRBV2,TRBJ1-2,CASSRDRDWGYTF
TRBV24-1,TRBJ1-2,CATSDPGQANYGYTF
TRBV19,TRBJ1-1,CASSIGGTAAFF
TRBV2,TRBJ1-1,CASSGQGVTEAFF
TRBV7-3,TRBJ2-2,CASSPTGGGGELFF
TRBV7-9,TRBJ2-5,CASSLGLAGAETQYF
TRBV25-1,TRBJ1-2,CASSAQGTGGDGYTF
TRBV9,TRBJ2-5,CASSQPPIIGQGLRQETQYF
TRBV7-2,TRBJ1-2,CASSLARVQGGYGYTF
TRBV2,TRBJ1-2,CASTSLTNYGYTF
TRBV10-3,TRBJ2-7,CAISEQGSYEQYF
TRBV7-3,TRBJ2-1,CASSLLAAGGNEQFF
TRBV14,TRBJ1-2,CASSQVSREGGYTF
TRBV19,TRBJ2-1,CATTLLAFDLNEQFF
TRBV4-3,TRBJ2-1,CASSQAGTNLDNEQFF
TRBV5-8,TRBJ2-5,CASSPGAGAHRGKETQYF
TRBV9,TRBJ2-3,CASSVDLGTDTQYF
TRBV19,TRBJ1-1,CASSEGAWNTEAFF
TRBV19,TRBJ2-1,CASSRLAGGANEQFF
TRBV11-2,TRBJ2-7,CASSFQRSSGDEQYF
TRBV5-1,TRBJ2-3,CASRPGSSTDTQYF
TRBV27,TRBJ2-7,CASSSGAGASGRYSLYEQYF
TRBV19,TRBJ1-1,CASSRPNTEAFF
TRBV5-8,TRBJ2-5,CASSWLGAIPRTQYF
TRBV24-1,TRBJ2-3,CATSEVTGSLTDTQYF